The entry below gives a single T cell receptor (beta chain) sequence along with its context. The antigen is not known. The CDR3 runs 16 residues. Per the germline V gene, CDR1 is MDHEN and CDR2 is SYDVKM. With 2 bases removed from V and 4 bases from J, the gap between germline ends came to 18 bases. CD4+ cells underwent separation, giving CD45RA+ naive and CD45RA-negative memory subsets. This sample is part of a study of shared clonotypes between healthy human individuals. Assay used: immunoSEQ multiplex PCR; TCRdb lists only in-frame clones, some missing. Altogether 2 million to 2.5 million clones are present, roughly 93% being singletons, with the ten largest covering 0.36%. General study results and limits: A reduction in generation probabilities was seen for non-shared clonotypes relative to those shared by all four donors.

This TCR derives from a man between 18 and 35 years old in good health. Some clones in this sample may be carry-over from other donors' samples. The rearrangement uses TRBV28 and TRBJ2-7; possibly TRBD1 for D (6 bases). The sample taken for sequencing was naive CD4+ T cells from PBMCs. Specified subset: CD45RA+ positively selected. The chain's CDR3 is CASSLLRVYRAYEQYF. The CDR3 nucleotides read TGTGCCAGCAGTTTACTCCGCGTGTACAGGGCATACGAGCAGTACTTC.